The clone carrying this TCR beta chain was recorded at least ten times. RNA transcripts provided the source from which TCR beta CDR3 regions were amplified. The HTBI primer set was used in a first-round RT-PCR of the TCR CDR3. MiXCR, applied by TCRdb to the multiplex PCR reads, yields one record per CDR3 protein. The data show hundreds of thousands of distinct CDR3 sequences, with over 15% seen just once and around a sixth held by the top ten. The data were obtained in a study of T cells in Graves' hyperthyroidism and ophthalmopathy. The V and J ends lost 6 bases and 6 bases respectively, with 15 bases between them. Germline V gene lookup returns CDR1 MNHEY and CDR2 SVGEGT. The CDR3 contains 13 residues.

Sample: blood. The chain carries TRBV6-2 or TRBV6-3 and TRBJ2-7, with D tentatively TRBD1 (6 bases). The source of this sequence is a woman younger than 35 with Graves' hyperthyroidism. The CDR3 bases are TGTGCCAGCAGCCCAGTTGGGGGCCGCGAGCAGTACTTC. It yields the protein CASSPVGGREQYF.